The clone carrying this T cell receptor beta chain was recorded at least ten times. Its specificity is unknown. This entry is derived from a study of CD8 T cells in ankylosing spondylitis. Study-wide points: It appeared that ankylosing spondylitis blood was characterized by a TCR beta motif of under ten highly homologous variants. Disease-linked clones bore a CD8+ phenotype and were relatively rare in peripheral blood. As reported, disease-linked clones showed significant enrichment in matched ankylosing spondylitis synovial fluid.

Libraries for TCR beta were made by quantitative 5'-RACE with molecular barcodes. TCRdb recomputed calls from the 5' RACE reads with MiXCR, one row per CDR3 protein. The sample includes some 350,000 distinct CDR3 sequences, under 15% of them seen just once. Trimming cost V 0 bases and J 6 bases; bases outside gene matches: 7. The germline CDR1 and CDR2 sequences are LGHDT and YNNKEL (reference sequence). The CDR3 contains 16 residues. The receptor comes from a male donor with ankylosing spondylitis or in good health (not recorded which). This chain joins TRBV3-1 and TRBJ2-1; TRBD2 matches at 8 bases. Specimen: blood, either unsorted or a sorted T cell fraction (not recorded which). The CDR3 loop is CASSQERTGGINEQFF. The CDR3 region has the DNA TGTGCCAGCAGCCAAGAACGAACGGGGGGGATCAATGAGCAGTTCTTC.